The entry below gives a single T cell receptor beta chain sequence along with its context. CDR3 length: 15 residues. Germline assignment: CDR1 LGHDT and CDR2 YNNKEL (reference sequence). Losses at the gene ends were 4 bases for V and 7 bases for J; bases not matched to a gene: 12. Stability of Graves' hyperthyroidism was defined as absent ophthalmopathy progression within 18 months. Exclusion followed for patients with uncontrolled infection, other autoimmune disease, pregnancy or lactation. Regions amplified from RNA transcripts were the TCR beta CDR3 regions. When the TCR CDR3 underwent first-round RT-PCR, the HTBI primer set was used. TCRdb reprocessed the multiplex PCR reads with MiXCR, giving one entry per CDR3 protein. The table includes roughly 800,000 distinct CDR3 sequences, 38% detected once. The sample belongs to a study of T cells in Graves' hyperthyroidism and ophthalmopathy.

The source material was blood. The TCR comes from a man aged 18 to 35 with Graves' hyperthyroidism. V is TRBV3-1 and J is TRBJ2-7; TRBD2 matches at 8 bases. CDR3 protein: CASSPGAGGPQEQYF. CDR3 in DNA: TGTGCCAGCAGCCCGGGGGCGGGAGGACCCCAGGAGCAGTACTTC.